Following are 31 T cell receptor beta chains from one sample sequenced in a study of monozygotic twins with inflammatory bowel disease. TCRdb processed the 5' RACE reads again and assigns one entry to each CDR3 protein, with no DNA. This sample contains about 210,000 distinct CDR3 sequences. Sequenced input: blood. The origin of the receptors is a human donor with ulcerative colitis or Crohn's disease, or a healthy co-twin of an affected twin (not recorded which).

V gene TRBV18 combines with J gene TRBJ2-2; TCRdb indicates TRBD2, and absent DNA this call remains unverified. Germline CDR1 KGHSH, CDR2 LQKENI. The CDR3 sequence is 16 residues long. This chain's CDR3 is CASSPGLAVNTGELFF.

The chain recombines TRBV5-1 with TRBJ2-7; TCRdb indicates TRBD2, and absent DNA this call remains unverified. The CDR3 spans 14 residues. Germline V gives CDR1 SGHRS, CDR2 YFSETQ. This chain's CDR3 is CASSRGEWQNEQYF.

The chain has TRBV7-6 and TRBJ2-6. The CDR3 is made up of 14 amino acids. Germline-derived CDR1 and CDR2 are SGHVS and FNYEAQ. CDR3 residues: CASSLVHGANVLTF.

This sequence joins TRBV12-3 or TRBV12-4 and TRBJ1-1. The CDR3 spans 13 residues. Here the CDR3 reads CASSLHGQTEAFF.

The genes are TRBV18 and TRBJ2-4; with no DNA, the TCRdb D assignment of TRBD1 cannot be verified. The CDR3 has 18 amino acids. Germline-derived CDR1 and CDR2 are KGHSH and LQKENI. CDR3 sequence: CASSRTGEIEVAKNIQYF.

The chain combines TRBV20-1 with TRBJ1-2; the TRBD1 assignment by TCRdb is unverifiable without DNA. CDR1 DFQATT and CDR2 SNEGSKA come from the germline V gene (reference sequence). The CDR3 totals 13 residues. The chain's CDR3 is CSATPTGGYGYTF.

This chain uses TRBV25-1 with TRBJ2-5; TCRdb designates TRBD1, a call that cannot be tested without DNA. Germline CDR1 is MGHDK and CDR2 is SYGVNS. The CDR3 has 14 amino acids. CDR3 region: CASTPGQGRETQYF.

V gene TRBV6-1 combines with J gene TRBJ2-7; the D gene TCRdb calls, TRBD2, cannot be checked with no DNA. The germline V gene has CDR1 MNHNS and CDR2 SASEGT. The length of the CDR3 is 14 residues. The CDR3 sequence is CASRPAGGPSEQYF.

CDR3 protein: CASSRTGTLVEAFF. V is TRBV7-2 and J is TRBJ1-1. Germline-derived CDR1 and CDR2 are SGHTA and FQGNSA. The CDR3 covers 14 residues. Together with reference TRBV7-2 and TRBJ1-1, the CDR3 gives the full variable domain: GAGVSQSPSNKVTEKGKDVELRCDPISGHTALYWYRQSLGQGLEFLIYFQGNSAPDKSGLPSDRFSAERTGGSVSTLTIQRTQQEDSAVYLCASSRTGTLVEAFFGQGTRLTVV.

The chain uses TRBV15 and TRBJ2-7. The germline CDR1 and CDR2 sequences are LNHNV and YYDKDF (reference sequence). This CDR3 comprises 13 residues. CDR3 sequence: CATSLTSSYEQYF. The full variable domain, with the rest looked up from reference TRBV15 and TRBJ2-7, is DAMVIQNPRYQVTQFGKPVTLSCSQTLNHNVMYWYQQKSSQAPKLLFHYYDKDFNNEADTPDNFQSRRPNTSFCFLDIRSPGLGDTAMYLCATSLTSSYEQYFGPGTRLTVT.

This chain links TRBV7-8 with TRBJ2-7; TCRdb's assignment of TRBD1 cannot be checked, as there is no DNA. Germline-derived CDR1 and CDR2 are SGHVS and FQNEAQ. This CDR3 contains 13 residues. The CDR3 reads CASRGQNLDEQYF. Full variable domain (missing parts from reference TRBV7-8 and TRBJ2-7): GAGVSQSPRYKVAKRGQDVALRCDPISGHVSLFWYQQALGQGPEFLTYFQNEAQLDKSGLPSDRFFAERPEGSVSTLKIQRTQQEDSAVYLCASRGQNLDEQYFGPGTRLTVT.

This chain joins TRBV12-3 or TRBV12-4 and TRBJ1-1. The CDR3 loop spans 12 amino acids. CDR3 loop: CASSLQRGEAFF.

The CDR3 region is CASSIFRGSNQPQHF. The chain links TRBV19 to TRBJ1-5; the D call of TRBD1 rests on TCRdb alone, since no DNA is present to check it. CDR1 and CDR2 from the germline V gene are LNHDA and SQIVND (reference sequence). This CDR3 has 15 amino acids.

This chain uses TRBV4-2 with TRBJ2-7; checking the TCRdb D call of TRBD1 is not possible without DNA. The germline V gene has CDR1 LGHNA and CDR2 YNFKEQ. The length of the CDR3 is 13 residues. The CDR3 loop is CASSQNTGYEQYF.

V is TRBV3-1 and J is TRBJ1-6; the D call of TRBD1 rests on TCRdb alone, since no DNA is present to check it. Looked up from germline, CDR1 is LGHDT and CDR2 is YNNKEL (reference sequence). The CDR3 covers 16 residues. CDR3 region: CASSQTLGQGSSPLHF. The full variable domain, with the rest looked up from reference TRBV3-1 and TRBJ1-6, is DTAVSQTPKYLVTQMGNDKSIKCEQNLGHDTMYWYKQDSKKFLKIMFSYNNKELIINETVPNRFSPKSPDKAHLNLHINSLELGDSAVYFCASSQTLGQGSSPLHFGNGTRLTVT.

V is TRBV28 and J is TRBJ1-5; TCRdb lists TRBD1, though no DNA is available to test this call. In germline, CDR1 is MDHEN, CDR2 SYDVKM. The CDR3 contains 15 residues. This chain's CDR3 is CASSLVQDGNQPQHF.

CDR3 protein: CASSYGAGKGEQYF. The chain joins TRBV6-2 or TRBV6-3 to TRBJ2-7; absent DNA, TCRdb's TRBD1 call cannot be checked. Germline-derived CDR1 and CDR2 are MNHEY and SVGEGT. The CDR3 runs to 14 residues.

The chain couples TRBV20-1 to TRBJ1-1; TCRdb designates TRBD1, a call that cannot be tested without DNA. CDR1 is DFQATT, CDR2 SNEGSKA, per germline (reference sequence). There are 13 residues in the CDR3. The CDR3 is CSAGAQTGIEAFF.

CDR3 protein: CASTTGYGYTF. The V gene is TRBV6-1, the J gene TRBJ1-2; TCRdb picks TRBD1, but there is no DNA to check that call. CDR3 length equals 11 residues. Germline V gene sequence: CDR1 MNHNS, CDR2 SASEGT.

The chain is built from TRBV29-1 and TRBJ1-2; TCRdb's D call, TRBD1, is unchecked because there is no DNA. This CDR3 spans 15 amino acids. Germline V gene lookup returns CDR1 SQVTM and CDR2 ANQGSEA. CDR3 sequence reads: CSDRLDSSTPGGYTF.

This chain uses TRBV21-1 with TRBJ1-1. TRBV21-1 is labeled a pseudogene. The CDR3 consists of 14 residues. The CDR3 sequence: CAGSRYTYNTEAFF.

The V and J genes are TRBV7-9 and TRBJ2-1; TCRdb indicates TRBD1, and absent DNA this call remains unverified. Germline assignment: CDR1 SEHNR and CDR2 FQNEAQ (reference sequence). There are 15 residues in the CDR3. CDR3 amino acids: CASSFPGQGGHEQFF.

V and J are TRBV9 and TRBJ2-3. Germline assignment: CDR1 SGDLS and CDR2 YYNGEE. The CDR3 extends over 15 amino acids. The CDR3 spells CASSVDGISTDTQYF.

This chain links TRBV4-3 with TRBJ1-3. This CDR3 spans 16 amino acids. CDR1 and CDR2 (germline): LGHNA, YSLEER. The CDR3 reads CASSQAISSSGNTIYF.

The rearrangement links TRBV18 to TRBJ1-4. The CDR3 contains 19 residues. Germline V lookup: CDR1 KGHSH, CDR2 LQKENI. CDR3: CASSPPEGLEGSTNEKLFF.

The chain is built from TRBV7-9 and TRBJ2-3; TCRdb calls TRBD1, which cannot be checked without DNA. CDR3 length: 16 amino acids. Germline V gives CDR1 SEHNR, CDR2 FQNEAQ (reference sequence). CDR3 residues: CASSFKTGGSTDTQYF.

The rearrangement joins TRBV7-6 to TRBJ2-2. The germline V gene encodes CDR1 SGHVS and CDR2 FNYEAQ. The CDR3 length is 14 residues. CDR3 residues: CASSLGENTGELFF.

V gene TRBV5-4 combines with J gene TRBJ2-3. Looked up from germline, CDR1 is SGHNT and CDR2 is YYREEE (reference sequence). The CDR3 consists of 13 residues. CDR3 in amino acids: CASSPTVADTQYF.

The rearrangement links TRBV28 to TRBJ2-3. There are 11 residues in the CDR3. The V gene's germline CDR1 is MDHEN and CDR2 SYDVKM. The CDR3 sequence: CAGRLGDTQYF.

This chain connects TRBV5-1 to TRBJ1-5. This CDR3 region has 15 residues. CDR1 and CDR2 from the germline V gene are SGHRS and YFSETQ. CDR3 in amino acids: CASRLDPLSNQPQHF.

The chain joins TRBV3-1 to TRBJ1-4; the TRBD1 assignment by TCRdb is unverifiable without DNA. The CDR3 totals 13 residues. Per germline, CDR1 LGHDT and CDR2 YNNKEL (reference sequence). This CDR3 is CASSQRGGEKLFF.